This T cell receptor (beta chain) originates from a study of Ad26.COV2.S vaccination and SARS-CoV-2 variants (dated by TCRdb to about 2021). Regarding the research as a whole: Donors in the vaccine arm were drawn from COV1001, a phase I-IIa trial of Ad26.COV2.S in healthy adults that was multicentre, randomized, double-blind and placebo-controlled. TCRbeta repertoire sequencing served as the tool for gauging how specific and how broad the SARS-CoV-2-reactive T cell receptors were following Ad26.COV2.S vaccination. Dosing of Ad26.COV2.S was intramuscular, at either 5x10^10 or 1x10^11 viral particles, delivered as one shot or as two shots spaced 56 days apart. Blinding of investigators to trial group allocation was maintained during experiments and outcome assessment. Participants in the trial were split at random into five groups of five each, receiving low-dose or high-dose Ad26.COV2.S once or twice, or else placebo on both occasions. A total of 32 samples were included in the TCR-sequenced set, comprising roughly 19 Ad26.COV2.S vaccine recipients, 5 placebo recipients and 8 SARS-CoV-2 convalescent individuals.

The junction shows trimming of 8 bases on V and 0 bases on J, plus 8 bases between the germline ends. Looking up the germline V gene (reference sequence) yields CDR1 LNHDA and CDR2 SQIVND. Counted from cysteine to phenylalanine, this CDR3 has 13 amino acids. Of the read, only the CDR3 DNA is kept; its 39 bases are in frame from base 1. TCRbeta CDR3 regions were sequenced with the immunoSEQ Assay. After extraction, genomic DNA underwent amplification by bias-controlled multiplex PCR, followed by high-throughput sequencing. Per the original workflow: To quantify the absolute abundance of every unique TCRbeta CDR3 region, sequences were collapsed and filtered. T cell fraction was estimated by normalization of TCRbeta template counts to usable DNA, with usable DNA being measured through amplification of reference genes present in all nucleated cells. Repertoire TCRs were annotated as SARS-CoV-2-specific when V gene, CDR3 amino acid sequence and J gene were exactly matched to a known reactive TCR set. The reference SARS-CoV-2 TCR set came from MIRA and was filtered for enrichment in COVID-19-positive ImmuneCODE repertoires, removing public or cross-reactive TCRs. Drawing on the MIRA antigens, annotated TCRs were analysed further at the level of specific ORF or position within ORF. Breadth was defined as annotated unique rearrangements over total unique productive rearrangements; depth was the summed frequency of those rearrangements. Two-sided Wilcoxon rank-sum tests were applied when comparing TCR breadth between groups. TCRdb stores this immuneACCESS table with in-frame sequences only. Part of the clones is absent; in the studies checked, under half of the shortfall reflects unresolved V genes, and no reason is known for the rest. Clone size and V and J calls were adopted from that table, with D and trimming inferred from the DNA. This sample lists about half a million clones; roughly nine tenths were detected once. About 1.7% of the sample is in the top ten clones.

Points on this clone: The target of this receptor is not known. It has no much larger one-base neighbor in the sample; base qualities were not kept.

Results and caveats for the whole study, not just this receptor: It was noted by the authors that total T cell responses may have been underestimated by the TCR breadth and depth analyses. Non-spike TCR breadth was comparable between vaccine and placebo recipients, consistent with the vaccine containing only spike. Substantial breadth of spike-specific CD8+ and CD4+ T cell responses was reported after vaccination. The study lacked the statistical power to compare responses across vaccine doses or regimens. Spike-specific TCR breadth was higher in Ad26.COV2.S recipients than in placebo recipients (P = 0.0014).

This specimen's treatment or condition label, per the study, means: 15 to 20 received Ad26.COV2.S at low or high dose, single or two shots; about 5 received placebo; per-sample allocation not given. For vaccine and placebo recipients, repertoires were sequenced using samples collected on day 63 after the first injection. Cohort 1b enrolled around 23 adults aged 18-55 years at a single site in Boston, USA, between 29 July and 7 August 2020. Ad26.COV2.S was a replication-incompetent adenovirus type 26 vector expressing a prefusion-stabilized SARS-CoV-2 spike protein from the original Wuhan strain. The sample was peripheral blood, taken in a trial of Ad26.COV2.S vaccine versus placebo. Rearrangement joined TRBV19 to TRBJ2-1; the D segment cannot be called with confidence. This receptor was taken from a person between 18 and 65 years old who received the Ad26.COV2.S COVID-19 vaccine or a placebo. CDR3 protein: CASGWSSYNEQFF. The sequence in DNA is TGTGCCAGTGGCTGGAGCTCCTACAATGAGCAGTTCTTC. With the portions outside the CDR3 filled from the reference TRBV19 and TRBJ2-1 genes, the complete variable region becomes DGGITQSPKYLFRKEGQNVTLSCEQNLNHDAMYWYRQDPGQGLRLIYYSQIVNDFQKGDIAEGYSVSREKKESFPLTVTSAQKNPTAFYLCASGWSSYNEQFFGPGTRLTVL.